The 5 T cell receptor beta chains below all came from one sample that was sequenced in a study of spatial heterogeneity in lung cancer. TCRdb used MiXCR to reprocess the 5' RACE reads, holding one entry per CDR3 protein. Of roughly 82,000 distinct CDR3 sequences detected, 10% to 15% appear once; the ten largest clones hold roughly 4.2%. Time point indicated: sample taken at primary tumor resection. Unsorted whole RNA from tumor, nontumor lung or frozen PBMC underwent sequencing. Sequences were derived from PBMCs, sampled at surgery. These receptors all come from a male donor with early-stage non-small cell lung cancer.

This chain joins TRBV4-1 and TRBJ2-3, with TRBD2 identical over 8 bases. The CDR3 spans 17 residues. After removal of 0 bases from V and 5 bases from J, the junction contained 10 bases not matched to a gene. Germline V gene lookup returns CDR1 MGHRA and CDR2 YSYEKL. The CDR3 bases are TGCGCCAGCAGCCAAGAGGGCAGCGGGAGCGTAGGAGATACGCAGTATTTT. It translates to CASSQEGSGSVGDTQYF.

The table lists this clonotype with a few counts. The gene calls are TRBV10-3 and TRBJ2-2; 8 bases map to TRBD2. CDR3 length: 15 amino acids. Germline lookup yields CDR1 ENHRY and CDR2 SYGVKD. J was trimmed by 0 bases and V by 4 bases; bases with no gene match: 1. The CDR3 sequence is CAISVLAANTGELFF. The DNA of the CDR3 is TGTGCCATCAGTGTACTAGCGGCGAACACCGGGGAGCTGTTTTTT.

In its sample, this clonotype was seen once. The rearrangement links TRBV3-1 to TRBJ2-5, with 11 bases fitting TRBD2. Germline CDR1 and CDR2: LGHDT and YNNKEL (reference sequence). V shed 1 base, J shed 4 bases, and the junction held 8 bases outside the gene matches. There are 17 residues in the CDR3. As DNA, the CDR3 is TGTGCCAGCAGCCAAGGTCGGCTAGCGGGAGGTGCAGAGACCCAGTACTTC. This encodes CASSQGRLAGGAETQYF.

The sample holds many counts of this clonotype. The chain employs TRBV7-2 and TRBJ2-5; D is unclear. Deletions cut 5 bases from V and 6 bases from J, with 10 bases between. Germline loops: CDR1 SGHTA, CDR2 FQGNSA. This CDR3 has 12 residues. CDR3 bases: TGTGCCAGCAGCCGCGATTTGAAGACCCAGTACTTC. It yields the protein CASSRDLKTQYF.

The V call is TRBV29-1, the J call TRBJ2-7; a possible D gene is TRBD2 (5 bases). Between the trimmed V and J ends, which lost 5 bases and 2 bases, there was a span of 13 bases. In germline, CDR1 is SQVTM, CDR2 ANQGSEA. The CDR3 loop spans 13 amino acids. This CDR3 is CSVISGNPYEQYF. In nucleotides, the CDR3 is TGCAGCGTTATTTCCGGGAACCCCTACGAGCAGTACTTC.